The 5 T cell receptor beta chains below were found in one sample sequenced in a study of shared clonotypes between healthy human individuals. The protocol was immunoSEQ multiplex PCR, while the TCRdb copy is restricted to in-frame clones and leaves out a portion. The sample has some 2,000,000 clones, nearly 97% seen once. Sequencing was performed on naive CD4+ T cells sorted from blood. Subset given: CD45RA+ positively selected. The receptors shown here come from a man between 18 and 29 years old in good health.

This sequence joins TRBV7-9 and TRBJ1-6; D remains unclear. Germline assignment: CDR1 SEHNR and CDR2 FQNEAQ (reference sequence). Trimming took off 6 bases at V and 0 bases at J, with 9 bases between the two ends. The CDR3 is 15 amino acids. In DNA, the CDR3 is TGTGCCAGCAGACGCGACAACTCCTATAATTCACCCCTCCACTTT. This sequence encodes CASRRDNSYNSPLHF.

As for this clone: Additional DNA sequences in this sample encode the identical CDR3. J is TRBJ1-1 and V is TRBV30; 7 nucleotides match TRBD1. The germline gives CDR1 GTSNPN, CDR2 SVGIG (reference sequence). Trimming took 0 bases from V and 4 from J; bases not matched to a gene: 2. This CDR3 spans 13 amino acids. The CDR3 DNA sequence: TGTGCCTGGAGTGTACAGGGGATCACTGAAGCTTTCTTT. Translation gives CAWSVQGITEAFF.

The CDR3 loop reads CASSFHVGANSGNTIYF. CDR3 coding DNA: TGTGCCAGCAGCTTTCACGTAGGGGCTAACTCTGGAAACACCATATATTTT. This chain connects TRBV5-8 to TRBJ1-3; tentative D call: TRBD1 (5 bases). Trimming took off 2 bases at V and 0 bases at J, with 15 bases between the two ends. Germline V CDR1 and CDR2: SGHTS, YDEGEE. The CDR3 is 17 residues long.

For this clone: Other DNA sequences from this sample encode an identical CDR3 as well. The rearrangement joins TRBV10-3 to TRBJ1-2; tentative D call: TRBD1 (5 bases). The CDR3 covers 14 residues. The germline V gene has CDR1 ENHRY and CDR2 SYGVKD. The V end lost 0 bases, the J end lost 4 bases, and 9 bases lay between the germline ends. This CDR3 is CAISESPGLYGYTF. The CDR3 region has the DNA TGTGCCATCAGTGAGTCTCCGGGACTCTATGGCTACACCTTC.

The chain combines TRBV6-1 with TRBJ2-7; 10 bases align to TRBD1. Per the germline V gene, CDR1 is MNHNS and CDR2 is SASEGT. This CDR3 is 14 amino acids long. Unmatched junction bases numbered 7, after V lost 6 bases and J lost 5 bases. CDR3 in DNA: TGTGCCAGCAGAGAGCGGGACAGGGGACACGAGCAGTACTTC. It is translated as CASRERDRGHEQYF.